This TCR beta chain was found in a study of blood T cell repertoires in COVID-19. Participants' reported clinical history set cohort assignment. Someone with COVID-19 had been met by exposed participants within 2 weeks before study entry. CDR3 length equals 14 residues. The V gene end was trimmed by 5 bases and the J gene end by 5 bases; junction bases not matched to a gene: 5. Germline V gene data show CDR1 as ENHRY and CDR2 as SYGVKD. This clone came up a few times. The assay was immunoSEQ multiplex PCR, and TCRdb's table has in-frame clones only and misses some. The sample holds about 310,000 clones, 75% to 90% seen once.

This chain connects TRBV10-3 to TRBJ1-5, with 8 positions matching TRBD1. Input material: PBMCs or T cells enriched from blood (not recorded which). The TCR originated in a woman aged 25 to 39 who had been exposed to COVID-19. Written as DNA, the CDR3 is TGTGCCATCAGTCACGCAGGGGGCGATCAGCCCCAGCATTTT. Amino acid sequence: CAISHAGGDQPQHF.